These T cell receptor beta chains were read from a single sample in a study of read filtering for tumor transcriptome and immune sequencing. TCRdb itself ran the reads through MiXCR, one entry per CDR3 protein. The sample yields over 35,000 distinct CDR3 sequences, approximately 10% seen once. The specimen sequenced was a population of CD138-negative cells sorted from bone marrow. These receptors all come from a donor older than 35 with multiple myeloma. Both conserved end residues are trimmed from each CDR3.

TRBJ2-5,16,TRBV19,ASSIKSGAILAAETQY
TRBJ2-5,12,TRBV2,ASSDGRRVETQY
TRBJ2-5,10,TRBV20-1,SARGAQETQY
TRBJ2-2,16,TRBV11-2,ASSLGRVGAAGTGALF
TRBJ2-7,14,TRBV7-9,ASSPILGLDSYEQY
TRBJ2-2,13,TRBV12-3/TRBV12-4,ASSPTGGRTGEPL
TRBJ1-1,12,TRBV7-2,ASSPRQGGTEAF
TRBJ1-5,13,TRBV28,ASSSRDGINQPQH
TRBJ2-1,10,TRBV7-2,ASSPGGFEQF
TRBJ1-2,11,TRBV4-1,ASSRGTGDGYT
TRBJ1-4,12,TRBV2,ASSEAGQLEKLF
TRBJ2-2,11,TRBV5-5,ASSLSGPGELF
TRBJ2-7,13,TRBV19,ASSIEGGRAYEQY
TRBJ2-6,15,TRBV28,ASSFTRGGTGANVLT
TRBJ2-5,11,TRBV9,ASSVTGQETQY
TRBJ2-7,11,TRBV20-1,SAPPRGAYEQY
TRBJ2-3,12,TRBV19,ASSTSGAGDTQY
TRBJ2-3,13,TRBV12-3/TRBV12-4,ASRTFGASTDTQY
TRBJ1-1,13,TRBV20-1,SARGTGGWDTEAF
TRBJ1-1,12,TRBV5-1,ASSLSAANTEAF
TRBJ2-7,13,TRBV12-3/TRBV12-4,ASSDRGVGSYEQY
TRBJ1-1,12,TRBV5-1,ASSLQGASTEAF
TRBJ2-6,10,TRBV6-6,ASAAGANVLT
TRBJ2-3,12,TRBV7-2,ASSTESGTDTQY
TRBJ2-3,13,TRBV6-5,ASSYADGRTDTQY
TRBJ2-1,12,TRBV6-1,ASSEVRGYNEQF
TRBJ2-2,10,TRBV2,ASRGYTGELF
TRBJ1-4,13,TRBV28,ASSAGQARNEKLF
TRBJ2-7,10,TRBV5-1,ASSLAGGEQY
TRBJ2-3,13,TRBV3-1,ASSQGGWGTDTQY
TRBJ2-7,10,TRBV28,ASSPQRYEQY
TRBJ1-3,15,TRBV28,ASTLSGRRTTGNTIY
TRBJ2-5,14,TRBV24-1,ATSDRTGDLEETQY
TRBJ1-1,10,TRBV20-1,SARSPNTEAF
TRBJ2-5,15,TRBV7-8,ASSLYAAGYAGETQY
TRBJ1-2,11,TRBV7-3,ASSLAPNYGYT
TRBJ2-3,11,TRBV5-6,ASSAGTQDTQY
TRBJ1-6,14,TRBV4-2,ASSQAAGTGNSPLH
TRBJ1-2,11,TRBV7-9,ASTEQGADGYT
TRBJ2-3,11,TRBV20-1,SARLAGADTQY
TRBJ1-1,12,TRBV7-3,ASSSSGMNTEAF
TRBJ1-1,13,TRBV2,ASSSLRGANTEAF
TRBJ2-1,12,TRBV5-1,ASSRTGGFNEQF